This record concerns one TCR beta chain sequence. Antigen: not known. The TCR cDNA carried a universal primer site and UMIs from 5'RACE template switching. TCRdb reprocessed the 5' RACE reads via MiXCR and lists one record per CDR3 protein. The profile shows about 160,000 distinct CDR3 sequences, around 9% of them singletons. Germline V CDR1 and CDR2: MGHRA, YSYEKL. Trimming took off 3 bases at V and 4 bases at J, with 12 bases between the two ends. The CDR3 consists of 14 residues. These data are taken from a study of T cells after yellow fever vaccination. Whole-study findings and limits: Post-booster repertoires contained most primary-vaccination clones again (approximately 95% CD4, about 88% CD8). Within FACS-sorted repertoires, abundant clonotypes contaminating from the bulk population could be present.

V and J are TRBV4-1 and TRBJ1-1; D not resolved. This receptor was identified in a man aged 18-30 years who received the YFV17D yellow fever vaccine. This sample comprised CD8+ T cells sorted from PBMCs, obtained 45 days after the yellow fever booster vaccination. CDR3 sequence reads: CASSHYSGFTEAFF. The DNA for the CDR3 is TGCGCCAGCAGCCACTACTCTGGGTTCACTGAAGCTTTCTTT.